These 30 T cell receptor beta chains share one sample of origin, sequenced in a study of blood T cell repertoires in COVID-19. TCRdb's table, derived via immunoSEQ multiplex PCR, lists solely in-frame clones and lacks some. The data contain approximately 200,000 clones, 85% of them singletons. Sequencing used peripheral blood. The receptors originated from a man in his forties with acute or convalescent COVID-19.

The V call is TRBV30, the J call TRBJ2-3; D is tentatively TRBD1 or TRBD2 (6 bases each). Trimming removed 5 bases from V and 0 bases from J, with 18 bases in between. The CDR3 is made up of 16 amino acids. Germline V lookup: CDR1 GTSNPN, CDR2 SVGIG (reference sequence). The CDR3 region is CAWGGPIRPSTDTQYF. The CDR3 region has the DNA TGTGCCTGGGGGGGGCCCATACGTCCTAGCACAGATACGCAGTATTTT. Full variable domain (outside the CDR3, taken from reference TRBV30 and TRBJ2-3): SQTIHQWPATLVQPVGSPLSLECTVEGTSNPNLYWYRQAAGRGLQLLFYSVGIGQISSEVPQNLSASRPQDRQFILSSKKLLLSDSGFYLCAWGGPIRPSTDTQYFGPGTRLTVL.

The genes are TRBV7-8 and TRBJ1-2, with 7 bases identical to TRBD1. The CDR3 spans 14 residues. The J segment lost 2 bases and the V segment lost 5 bases, leaving 5 bases of the junction unmatched. The germline CDR1 and CDR2 sequences are SGHVS and FQNEAQ. This CDR3 reads CASSRTGANYGYTF. Written as DNA, the CDR3 is TGTGCCAGCAGCCGAACAGGGGCCAACTATGGCTACACCTTC.

The chain combines TRBV7-9 with TRBJ2-7, with D perhaps matching TRBD2 (7 bases). The CDR3 length is 13 residues. From germline, CDR1 is SEHNR and CDR2 FQNEAQ (reference sequence). V was pared by 7 bases and J by 0 bases, with 10 bases between. CDR3 sequence: CASTRGGSYEQYF. CDR3 nucleotide sequence: TGTGCCAGCACAAGGGGGGGCTCCTACGAGCAGTACTTC.

This chain connects TRBV11-3 to TRBJ2-3, with 7 bases identical to TRBD1. With 5 bases clipped from V and 2 bases from J, the junction kept 7 bases outside the gene matches. CDR1 is SGHNT and CDR2 is YENEEA in the germline V gene. The CDR3 has 15 amino acids. The CDR3 coding sequence is TGTGCCAGCAGCCCCAACAGGGGCGCCACAGATACGCAGTATTTT. It codes for CASSPNRGATDTQYF. Combining the CDR3 with reference TRBV11-3 and TRBJ2-3 gives the whole variable domain EAGVVQSPRYKIIEKKQPVAFWCNPISGHNTLYWYLQNLGQGPELLIRYENEEAVDDSQLPKDRFSAERLKGVDSTLKIQPAELGDSAVYLCASSPNRGATDTQYFGPGTRLTVL.

CDR3 loop: CASSSPLGAGTVYNEQFF. CDR3 coding DNA: TGTGCCAGCAGCTCCCCTTTAGGAGCGGGGACCGTTTACAATGAGCAGTTCTTC. The V gene is TRBV5-4, the J gene TRBJ2-1; TRBD2 aligns across 7 bases. CDR1 is SGHNT and CDR2 is YYREEE in the germline V gene (reference sequence). This CDR3 has 18 residues. V lost 3 bases to trimming and J lost 4 bases; unmatched junction nucleotides: 16.

V is TRBV7-9 and J is TRBJ1-4; the match to TRBD1 covers 7 bases. The V and J ends lost 3 bases and 4 bases, in that order; junction bases with no gene match: 5. From germline, CDR1 is SEHNR and CDR2 FQNEAQ (reference sequence). This CDR3 spans 15 amino acids. CDR3 coding DNA: TGTGCCAGCAGCTTCTCCGGGACAGTTAATGAAAAACTGTTTTTT. It is translated as CASSFSGTVNEKLFF. Drawing the rest from reference TRBV7-9 and TRBJ1-4, the complete variable domain is DTGVSQNPRHKITKRGQNVTFRCDPISEHNRLYWYRQTLGQGPEFLTYFQNEAQLEKSRLLSDRFSAERPKGSFSTLEIQRTEQGDSAMYLCASSFSGTVNEKLFFGSGTQLSVL.

This chain joins TRBV6-5 and TRBJ2-3, with D possibly matching TRBD1 (6 bases). The V and J ends lost 5 bases and 3 bases respectively, with 12 bases between them. The CDR3 runs to 14 residues. Germline values: CDR1 MNHEY, CDR2 SVGAGI. The CDR3 loop reads CASSQGRWTDTQYF. The DNA for the CDR3 is TGTGCCAGCAGTCAGGGGCGGTGGACAGATACGCAGTATTTT.

V gene TRBV2 combines with J gene TRBJ1-4; a possible D gene is TRBD1 (5 bases). V was trimmed by 4 bases and J by 8 bases, leaving 14 bases between them. This CDR3 comprises 14 residues. The V gene's germline CDR1 is SNHLY and CDR2 FYNNEI. The CDR3 here is CASSGSGGKEKLFF. The CDR3 nucleotides are TGTGCCAGCAGTGGAAGCGGGGGTAAAGAAAAACTGTTTTTT.

The V gene is TRBV9, the J gene TRBJ2-2; D unresolved. V was pared by 2 bases and J by 3 bases, with 17 bases between. Germline V gives CDR1 SGDLS, CDR2 YYNGEE. The CDR3 consists of 17 residues. CDR3 residues: CASSVPGTNLDTGELFF. The CDR3 DNA reads TGTGCCAGCAGCGTTCCCGGTACCAACCTGGACACCGGGGAGCTGTTTTTT.

The sample holds a few counts of this clone. The rearrangement uses TRBV3-1 (or the pseudogene TRBV3-2) and TRBJ1-2, with 7 nucleotides matching TRBD1. Germline V gene lookup returns CDR1 LGHDT and CDR2 YNNKEL (reference sequence). CDR3 length equals 17 residues. V was clipped by 0 bases and J by 1 base; unmatched bases: 8. CDR3 bases: TGTGCCAGCAGCCAAGATAACAGGGGATCCGATAACTATGGCTACACCTTC. Translating gives CASSQDNRGSDNYGYTF.

The table lists this clone with a count of one. The gene calls are TRBV9 and TRBJ2-2; possibly TRBD1 for D (5 bases). The CDR3 length is 15 residues. The V gene's germline CDR1 is SGDLS and CDR2 YYNGEE. V lost 2 bases, J lost 6 bases, and 14 bases lay in between. The CDR3 region is CASSVAGSPAGELFF. The CDR3, as DNA: TGTGCCAGCAGCGTGGCAGGGTCTCCTGCCGGGGAGCTGTTTTTT.

The chain carries TRBV9 and TRBJ2-5, with 7 bases that match TRBD1. The CDR3 is 14 residues long. Germline lookup yields CDR1 SGDLS and CDR2 YYNGEE. The ends lost 4 bases at V and 2 bases at J; junction bases unmatched: 5. The CDR3 loop reads CASSSRTGQETQYF. DNA of the CDR3: TGTGCCAGCAGCTCCAGGACAGGACAAGAGACCCAGTACTTC.

V and J are TRBV7-2 and TRBJ1-6, with 8 nucleotides matching TRBD1. Trimming at V came to 6 bases and at J to 7 bases, leaving 8 bases not matched to a gene. From germline, CDR1 is SGHTA and CDR2 FQGNSA. This CDR3 region has 15 residues. The CDR3 DNA reads as TGTGCCAGCAGTCGGACAGGGTCTTGGAATTCACCCCTCCACTTT. Amino acids: CASSRTGSWNSPLHF.

This chain connects TRBV7-7 to TRBJ1-6; 9 bases map to TRBD1. Trimming took 3 bases from V and 4 from J; bases not matched to a gene: 19. Germline CDR1 SSHAT, CDR2 FNYEAQ (reference sequence). The CDR3 has 21 amino acids. The CDR3 nucleotides read TGTGCCAGCAGCTTCGGACCGGGACAGGGAGTATCAACACCGTATAATTCACCCCTCCACTTT. It encodes CASSFGPGQGVSTPYNSPLHF.

The chain joins TRBV19 to TRBJ1-3, with TRBD1 matching 9 bases. The germline V gene has CDR1 LNHDA and CDR2 SQIVND (reference sequence). The CDR3 loop spans 16 amino acids. V lost 7 bases, J lost 7 bases, and 14 bases stayed unmatched. CDR3: CASKGIDGTGMNTIYF. DNA for the CDR3: TGTGCCAGTAAAGGAATAGATGGGACAGGGATGAACACCATATATTTT.

The chain carries TRBV2 and TRBJ2-7; D gene uncertain. Trimming removed 7 bases at V and 0 bases at J, with 13 bases between. This CDR3 has 14 residues. The germline gives CDR1 SNHLY, CDR2 FYNNEI. The CDR3 sequence is CASKGYEDSYEQYF. Written as DNA, the CDR3 is TGTGCCAGCAAAGGATATGAGGACTCCTACGAGCAGTACTTC. The entire variable domain, with the rest obtained from reference TRBV2 and TRBJ2-7, is as follows: EPEVTQTPSHQVTQMGQEVILRCVPISNHLYFYWYRQILGQKVEFLVSFYNNEISEKSEIFDDQFSVERPDGSNFTLKIRSTKLEDSAMYFCASKGYEDSYEQYFGPGTRLTVT.

The CDR3 here is CATSQGNGNYGYTF. CDR3 sequence (DNA): TGTGCCACCTCACAGGGGAATGGTAACTATGGCTACACCTTC. The V call is TRBV27, the J call TRBJ1-2; 7 nucleotides agree with TRBD1. The germline V gene encodes CDR1 MNHEY and CDR2 SMNVEV (reference sequence). The V segment lost 10 bases and the J segment 1 base; nucleotides outside the gene matches: 9. CDR3 length: 14 residues.

The V gene is TRBV2, the J gene TRBJ2-7; 9 nucleotides line up with TRBD1. The CDR3 totals 15 residues. With 2 bases clipped from V and 3 bases from J, the junction kept 5 bases outside the gene matches. The germline V gene has CDR1 SNHLY and CDR2 FYNNEI. The CDR3 spells CASSEFGTGLYEQYF. CDR3 nucleotides: TGTGCCAGCAGTGAATTTGGGACAGGGCTCTACGAGCAGTACTTC. Supplemented by reference TRBV2 and TRBJ2-7, the full variable domain reads EPEVTQTPSHQVTQMGQEVILRCVPISNHLYFYWYRQILGQKVEFLVSFYNNEISEKSEIFDDQFSVERPDGSNFTLKIRSTKLEDSAMYFCASSEFGTGLYEQYFGPGTRLTVT.

V usage is TRBV5-1 and J usage is TRBJ2-3; 10 positions match TRBD1. The germline V gene has CDR1 SGHRS and CDR2 YFSETQ. Losses at the gene ends were 7 bases for V and 6 bases for J; bases not matched to a gene: 11. The length of the CDR3 is 15 residues. The CDR3 nucleotides are TGCGCCAGCCAGAGGGAGACAGGGGGCATTGATACGCAGTATTTT. Encoded protein: CASQRETGGIDTQYF.

This chain links TRBV6-2 or TRBV6-3 with TRBJ2-3; TRBD2 matches at 12 bases. The CDR3 length is 18 residues. Trimming took 7 bases from V and 0 from J; bases not matched to a gene: 11. Germline CDR1 and CDR2: MNHEY and SVGEGT. CDR3 nucleotides: TGTGCCAGCATCCCAGCGACTAGCGGGGGCTCTAGCACAGATACGCAGTATTTT. It translates to CASIPATSGGSSTDTQYF.

V usage is TRBV7-9 and J usage is TRBJ1-1; 8 bases line up with TRBD1. Germline V gives CDR1 SEHNR, CDR2 FQNEAQ (reference sequence). V was pared by 3 bases and J by 5 bases, with 11 bases of the junction left unmatched. This CDR3 contains 16 residues. The CDR3 bases are TGTGCCAGCAGCTTCAGGGGGCAGGCTGCGGGGACTGAAGCTTTCTTT. The encoded protein is CASSFRGQAAGTEAFF.

V and J are TRBV19 and TRBJ1-1; TRBD1 might be the D (6 bases). The CDR3 spans 15 residues. Germline V gene sequence: CDR1 LNHDA, CDR2 SQIVND (reference sequence). Trimming stripped 7 bases from V and 1 base from J, with 16 bases between. CDR3 region: CASITRGQRNTEAFF. The CDR3 DNA reads TGTGCCAGTATTACCCGAGGACAGCGGAACACTGAAGCTTTCTTT.

This chain links TRBV12-3 or TRBV12-4 with TRBJ1-2; D call uncertain. The CDR3 spans 13 residues. V lost 2 bases and J lost 7, with 11 bases in between. CDR3 sequence reads: CASSLSPLSGYTF. The CDR3 DNA sequence: TGTGCCAGCAGTTTATCCCCTTTGAGTGGCTACACCTTC.

The J gene is TRBJ1-1, the V gene TRBV11-2; D is undetermined. The CDR3 length is 14 residues. Trimming cost V 5 bases and J 1 base, with 11 bases left between them. The germline CDR1 and CDR2 sequences are SGHAT and FQNNGV. The CDR3 DNA sequence: TGTGCCAGCAGCGCCCGGGCGGGGAACACTGAAGCTTTCTTT. Translating gives CASSARAGNTEAFF.

J is TRBJ2-5 and V is TRBV7-8; D is unresolved. Per germline, CDR1 SGHVS and CDR2 FQNEAQ. V lost 0 bases and J lost 5, with 16 bases in between. The CDR3 is 16 amino acids. CDR3 sequence reads: CASSLAGTLGRETQYF. The DNA for the CDR3 is TGTGCCAGCAGCTTAGCGGGTACGCTAGGCCGGGAGACCCAGTACTTC.

The CDR3 reads CARSTGQDQPQHF. The CDR3 coding sequence is TGTGCCAGAAGCACAGGACAGGACCAGCCCCAGCATTTT. The rearrangement links TRBV5-3 to TRBJ1-5, with TRBD1 identical over 7 bases. TRBV5-3 is sorted into the ORF group, with uncertain function. With 4 bases clipped from V and 7 bases from J, the junction kept 5 bases outside the gene matches. The CDR3 runs to 13 residues.

This clone has a single count. This CDR3 is CASSLAGQYYNEQFF. The CDR3 nucleotides are TGTGCCAGCAGCTTAGCTGGACAGTACTACAATGAGCAGTTCTTC. V is TRBV7-2 and J is TRBJ2-1, with D possibly matching TRBD1 (6 bases). Trimming cost V 0 bases and J 3 bases, with 9 bases left between them. Looked up from germline, CDR1 is SGHTA and CDR2 is FQGNSA. This CDR3 has 15 amino acids.

The rearrangement joins TRBV12-3 or TRBV12-4 to TRBJ2-7, with D perhaps matching TRBD1 (6 bases). The CDR3 contains 13 residues. V lost 6 bases, J lost 4 bases, and 13 bases lay in between. The CDR3 DNA reads TGTGCCAGCAGGCGATCTGACAGGTACGAGCAGTACTTC. Translation gives CASRRSDRYEQYF.

This clone has just one count. This sequence joins TRBV5-8 and TRBJ2-3, with TRBD2 identical over 12 bases. The V and J ends lost 1 base and 3 bases, in that order; junction bases with no gene match: 3. Germline CDR1 is SGHTS and CDR2 is YDEGEE. The length of the CDR3 is 16 residues. CDR3 DNA sequence: TGTGCCAGCAGCTTGCGACTAGCGGGGGCGACAGATACGCAGTATTTT. Residues: CASSLRLAGATDTQYF.

V usage is TRBV6-5 and J usage is TRBJ1-5; maybe TRBD1 (5 bases). The V end lost 10 bases, the J end lost 3 bases, and 16 bases lay between the germline ends. Germline V gene sequence: CDR1 MNHEY, CDR2 SVGAGI. The CDR3 is 14 amino acids. CDR3 bases: TGTGCCACCACCCAGGCAGGGAACAATCAGCCCCAGCATTTT. It encodes CATTQAGNNQPQHF.